The clone carrying this T cell receptor beta chain was detected many times. This sample stems from a study of CD8 T cells in ankylosing spondylitis. Germline V gene sequence: CDR1 WSHSY, CDR2 SAAADI. V lost 5 bases and J lost 5, with 13 bases in between. This CDR3 is built from 14 residues. TCRdb re-derived calls from the 5' RACE reads in MiXCR, one entry per CDR3 protein. The table shows 300,000 to 350,000 distinct CDR3 sequences, with under 25% occurring only once. The origin of this receptor is a female donor with ankylosing spondylitis or in good health (not recorded which). V gene TRBV10-2 combines with J gene TRBJ1-5, with D possibly TRBD1 on 5 matching bases. The specimen sequenced was blood, either unsorted or a sorted T cell fraction (not recorded which). The CDR3 nucleotides read TGCGCCAGCAGTCAAAGGGGCGCGGATCAGCCCCAGCATTTT. Encoded protein: CASSQRGADQPQHF.